A selection of T cell receptor beta chains follows, all from one sample in a study of Graves' ophthalmopathy and Graves' hyperthyroidism. TCRdb redid the calling of the multiplex PCR reads with MiXCR, one entry per CDR3 protein. The sample contains a few hundred thousand distinct CDR3 sequences, roughly 15% of which appear only once. Sequencing input: peripheral blood. These receptors were collected from an adult woman with stable Graves' hyperthyroidism. CDR3s include the opening cysteine and the closing phenylalanine or tryptophan. A D gene is named only where the DNA matches it firmly. Rows give clone size only sometimes, using once, few, many, or a class for an expanded clone.

abundance	v_gene	d_gene	j_gene	CDR3nt	CDR3aa
.	TRBV3-1	.	TRBJ2-1	TGTGCCAGCAGCCAACTTGACTACAATGAGCAGTTCTTC	CASSQLDYNEQFF
many	TRBV6-5	.	TRBJ2-2	TGTGCCAGCAGTTACGCGGCTGGCGGGAACACCGGGGAGCTGTTTTTT	CASSYAAGGNTGELFF
many	TRBV7-2	.	TRBJ2-4	TGTGCCAGCAGCGCCCTTGGGCGCGGAGGACGGGCCAAAAACATTCAGTACTTC	CASSALGRGGRAKNIQYF
many	TRBV9	.	TRBJ2-2	TGTGCCAGCAGCGTAATGAACACCGGGGAGCTGTTTTTT	CASSVMNTGELFF
many	TRBV10-3	TRBD1	TRBJ1-1	TGTGCCATCAGTGAGAATGGACAGGGAACCAATGAAGCTTTCTTT	CAISENGQGTNEAFF
many	TRBV7-3	.	TRBJ2-7	TGTGCCAGCAGCTTAACGTCGGGGACCGAGCAGTACTTC	CASSLTSGTEQYF
many	TRBV4-1	.	TRBJ2-7	TGCGCCAGCAGCCCAGGGGCTAATTGGGTGAGGGAGCAGTACTTC	CASSPGANWVREQYF
many	TRBV28	TRBD1	TRBJ2-7	TGTGCCAGCAGACTGACCGGGACAGGGGACTCCTACGAGCAGTACTTC	CASRLTGTGDSYEQYF
many	TRBV5-1	.	TRBJ2-4	TGCGCCAGCAGCATTAACAAAAACGGGAACATTCAGTACTTC	CASSINKNGNIQYF
many	TRBV24-1	.	TRBJ2-7	TGTGCCACCAGAATCCTACGGAACAGGGCCTCCTACGAGCAGTACTTC	CATRILRNRASYEQYF
.	TRBV6-5	TRBD1	TRBJ1-1	TGTGCCAGCAGTTCCCATGGACAGGGCCGGAACACTGAAGCTTTCTTT	CASSSHGQGRNTEAFF
many	TRBV28	.	TRBJ2-7	TGTGCCAGTAGTTTACAGCGGAACCGGGGTCGGCAGTACTTC	CASSLQRNRGRQYF
.	TRBV19	.	TRBJ1-5	TGTGCGTCCCCGAACGGTAAGCCCCAGCATTTT	CASPNGKPQHF
many	TRBV28	.	TRBJ1-5	TGTGCCAGCACGGACAGAGGCAATCAGCCCCAGCATTTT	CASTDRGNQPQHF
few	TRBV20-1	.	TRBJ1-5	TGCAGTGCTAGAGATCCCCAGGGCGGCAATCAGCCCCAGCATTTT	CSARDPQGGNQPQHF
many	TRBV15	TRBD2	TRBJ2-3	TGTGCCACCAGCTCCCTAGCGGGGCACACAGATACGCAGTATTTT	CATSSLAGHTDTQYF
many	TRBV9	.	TRBJ1-6	TGTGCCAGCAGCGCCGACCTTCCCATTAATTCACCCCTCCACTTT	CASSADLPINSPLHF
many	TRBV12-3/TRBV12-4	.	TRBJ2-3	TGTGCCAGCAGTTTAGCGAGGGTGGGGGAGGATACGCAGTATTTT	CASSLARVGEDTQYF
many	TRBV30	.	TRBJ1-3	TGTGCCTGGAGTTTGGGGTCTGGAAACACCATATATTTT	CAWSLGSGNTIYF
many	TRBV30	TRBD2	TRBJ2-5	TGTGCCTGGAGTACACCCGGGAGGCCAGGGGAGACCCAGTACTTC	CAWSTPGRPGETQYF
many	TRBV28	.	TRBJ2-7	TGTGCCAGCAGTTCCCCCCGAAGGGGTAGCAACGAGCAGTACTTC	CASSSPRRGSNEQYF
many	TRBV20-1	.	TRBJ2-7	TGCAGTGCTAGGGGGATCGTCCGGCCGAGCTCCTACGAGCAGTACTTC	CSARGIVRPSSYEQYF
many	TRBV12-5	.	TRBJ1-1	TGTGCTAGTGGGGGGCCGTCGAACACTGAAGCTTTCTTT	CASGGPSNTEAFF
many	TRBV4-2	.	TRBJ2-5	TGTGCCAGCAGCCAAGCCGGGAGTGGGTCTGAGACCCAGTACTTC	CASSQAGSGSETQYF
many	TRBV30	TRBD1	TRBJ1-1	TGTGCCTGGACCGGGACAGGGGGGCGTGAAGCTTTCTTT	CAWTGTGGREAFF
.	TRBV4-1	TRBD2	TRBJ2-2	TGCGCCAGCAGCCCCGGACTAGCGCTGGCCGGGGAGCTGTTTTTT	CASSPGLALAGELFF
.	TRBV12-3/TRBV12-4	.	TRBJ1-1	TGTGCCAGCAAAAAAGGAGGACAGAAGCAGAACACTGAAGCTTTCTTT	CASKKGGQKQNTEAFF
.	TRBV7-8	.	TRBJ2-7	TGTGCCAGCAGCTTCGGGCAAAAAAACGAGCAGTACTTC	CASSFGQKNEQYF
.	TRBV5-1	.	TRBJ1-1	TGCGCCAGCAGCTTTAACGGCAGGGGCCCTGAAGCTTTCTTT	CASSFNGRGPEAFF
many	TRBV18	.	TRBJ1-1	TGTGCCAGCTCACCTTACCAGGCTAACACTGAAGCTTTCTTT	CASSPYQANTEAFF
many	TRBV7-8	TRBD1	TRBJ2-7	TGTGCCAGCACCTCAGGGACAGTGACCTACGAGCAGTACTTC	CASTSGTVTYEQYF
many	TRBV4-3	TRBD1	TRBJ1-5	TGCGCCAGCAGCCAAGAGGCGTCAGGGGGGCACAATAAGCAGCCCCAGCATTTT	CASSQEASGGHNKQPQHF
many	TRBV12-3/TRBV12-4	.	TRBJ1-2	TGTGCCAGCAGCCTTTTCGGGGACGGTATAGGAGATGGCTACACCTTC	CASSLFGDGIGDGYTF
many	TRBV6-2/TRBV6-3	.	TRBJ1-2	TGTGCCAGCAATACAGCTCAGTATCTCTATGGCTACACCTTC	CASNTAQYLYGYTF
many	TRBV30	.	TRBJ1-2	TGTGCCTGGAGTGTAGGAATAAATGGCTACACCTTC	CAWSVGINGYTF
.	TRBV25-1	.	TRBJ2-7	TGTGCCAGCAGTGAAGTAGGTCACCGGACAAACTCATGGGACGAGCAGTACTTC	CASSEVGHRTNSWDEQYF
.	TRBV7-9	TRBD1	TRBJ2-7	TGTGCCAGCAGCTCGACAGGGGGCGCATCCGAGCAGTACTTC	CASSSTGGASEQYF
many	TRBV19	TRBD1	TRBJ1-1	TGTGCCAGTAGACAGGGGGCCGGTGAAGCTTTCTTT	CASRQGAGEAFF
many	TRBV27	.	TRBJ2-2	TGTGCCAGCAGCGAACCGGGACCCCCTACCGGGGAGCTGTTTTTT	CASSEPGPPTGELFF
.	TRBV6-1	.	TRBJ1-6	TGTGCCTCAGAAAGCCTGGAGGGGAACAATTCACCCCTCCACTTT	CASESLEGNNSPLHF
many	TRBV27	TRBD1	TRBJ1-2	TGTGCCAGCAGTCCCTACAGGGGGCGAGGTGACGGCTACACCTTC	CASSPYRGRGDGYTF
few	TRBV7-6	.	TRBJ2-7	TGTGCCAGCAGCCAAGGGGCCAGACAATACGAGCAGTACTTC	CASSQGARQYEQYF
many	TRBV11-2	.	TRBJ1-6	TGTGCCAGCAGCTTCCAACAGGGCACTAATTCACCCCTCCACTTT	CASSFQQGTNSPLHF
many	TRBV24-1	TRBD1	TRBJ1-2	TGTGCCACCAGTGACTCCAGACAGGGATTCGGCTACACCTTC	CATSDSRQGFGYTF
many	TRBV7-2	TRBD1	TRBJ2-5	TGTGCCAGCAGCAAGGGTGGGAACAGGGGGCAGGGGACCCAGTACTTC	CASSKGGNRGQGTQYF
many	TRBV28	TRBD1	TRBJ2-7	TGTGCCAGCAGTTTGCTCCCGGGACAGGGGGACTACGAGCAGTACTTC	CASSLLPGQGDYEQYF
many	TRBV20-1	.	TRBJ2-5	TGCAGTGCTAGAGATCAGGGGGAGACCCAGTACTTC	CSARDQGETQYF
few	TRBV7-9	TRBD1	TRBJ1-5	TGTGCCAGCAGCCAGGGGACAGACCTCGGCCCGCCCCAGCATTTT	CASSQGTDLGPPQHF
many	TRBV4-1	.	TRBJ2-2	TGCGCCAGCAGCCACCAGCGGAGCACCCTGATACCCGAGCTGTTTTTT	CASSHQRSTLIPELFF
many	TRBV27	.	TRBJ2-5	TGTGCCAGCAGTTTGGCCGGAAGAAACCAGTACTTC	CASSLAGRNQYF
few	TRBV5-1	.	TRBJ2-7	TGCGCCAGCAGCTTGTCCGACAGATTCAGCTCCTACGAGCAGTACTTC	CASSLSDRFSSYEQYF
many	TRBV28	TRBD2	TRBJ2-7	TGTGCCAGTCGGACTAGCGTCACCTACGAGCAGTACTTC	CASRTSVTYEQYF
many	TRBV7-9	.	TRBJ1-1	TGTGCCAGCAGCTTATTACCTCGGACAATCACCCCTAACACTGAAGCTTTCTTT	CASSLLPRTITPNTEAFF
.	TRBV7-3	.	TRBJ2-7	TGTGCCCGCCGGTTTTGGGAGCAGTACTTC	CARRFWEQYF
many	TRBV7-2	.	TRBJ2-2	TGTGCCAGCAGCTTGGGTACAGTTACCGGGGAGCTGTTTTTT	CASSLGTVTGELFF
many	TRBV4-1	TRBD1	TRBJ1-3	TGCGCCAGCAGCCCGTGGACAGGGGTCGACTCTGGAAACACCATATATTTT	CASSPWTGVDSGNTIYF
few	TRBV11-1	TRBD2	TRBJ2-7	TGTGCCAGCAGCTTAGCGACTAGCGGGAGAGGAGGTTACGAGCAGTACTTC	CASSLATSGRGGYEQYF
.	TRBV18	.	TRBJ1-1	TGTGCCAGCTCACCAGGGGTAGGGTTGAACACTGAAGCTTTCTTT	CASSPGVGLNTEAFF
.	TRBV12-3/TRBV12-4	.	TRBJ1-1	TGTGCCAGCACCCCTGATGACTTCGAAAACACTGAAGCTTTCTTT	CASTPDDFENTEAFF